The 25 T cell receptor beta chains below were found in one sample sequenced in a study of T cells after posttransplantation cyclophosphamide. TCRdb's copy holds only in-frame clones and misses some; the assay was immunoSEQ multiplex PCR. The data show about 22,000 clones, approximately 73% seen once. Sequenced sample: memory CD4+ T cells sorted from PBMCs. The source of these receptors is a woman in her sixties in good health, CMV-negative, and a related stem cell transplant donor.

This rearrangement joins TRBV7-6 to TRBJ1-1; D remains ambiguous. The V gene lost 0 bases and the J gene lost 1 base, with 3 bases spanning the gap. CDR3 length equals 13 residues. Germline V gene data show CDR1 as SGHVS and CDR2 as FNYEAQ. CDR3: CASSLAANTEAFF. Written as DNA, the CDR3 is TGTGCCAGCAGCTTAGCGGCGAACACTGAAGCTTTCTTT.

As DNA, the CDR3 is TGTGCCAGCAGCTTAGCTCATAGCGGGGGGGCACCCTACGAGCAGTACTTC. This gives the protein CASSLAHSGGAPYEQYF. The rearrangement uses TRBV11-2 and TRBJ2-7; 11 bases match TRBD2. Germline V CDR1 and CDR2: SGHAT, FQNNGV. Germline trimming cut 1 base from V and 2 bases from J; bases unmatched to any gene: 7. The CDR3 covers 17 residues.

The rearrangement uses TRBV5-4 and TRBJ2-7; 11 bases match TRBD2. The V segment lost 4 bases and the J segment 2 bases; nucleotides outside the gene matches: 5. The CDR3 has 15 amino acids. Germline-derived CDR1 and CDR2 are SGHNT and YYREEE (reference sequence). DNA of the CDR3: TGTGCCAGCAGCATGGGACTAGCGGATCCCTACGAGCAGTACTTC. Translated, it gives CASSMGLADPYEQYF.

This clone was seen once. V is TRBV19 and J is TRBJ1-6; D perhaps matches TRBD1 (6 bases). This CDR3 spans 13 amino acids. V was trimmed by 8 bases and J by 8 bases, leaving 13 bases between them. Per germline, CDR1 LNHDA and CDR2 SQIVND (reference sequence). CDR3 nucleotide sequence: TGTGCCAGTCGACAAGACAGGTATTCACCCCTCCACTTT. Protein: CASRQDRYSPLHF.

The chain combines TRBV25-1 with TRBJ1-5; 8 positions match TRBD1. J lost 5 bases, V lost 1 base, and 4 bases had no gene match. The CDR3 extends over 15 amino acids. Germline V gene lookup returns CDR1 MGHDK and CDR2 SYGVNS. For the CDR3, the DNA is TGTGCCAGCAGTGAATCCTCAGGGGGCGATCAGCCCCAGCATTTT. Protein product: CASSESSGGDQPQHF.

About this clone itself: The same CDR3 arises from other DNA sequences in this sample as well. The CDR3 reads CASSLSGFYGYTF. The CDR3 DNA follows: TGTGCCAGCAGCTTGTCGGGGTTCTATGGCTACACCTTC. The rearrangement uses TRBV5-8 and TRBJ1-2; D is uncertain. The CDR3 is made up of 13 amino acids. Germline V CDR1 and CDR2: SGHTS, YDEGEE. V was pared by 1 base and J by 4 bases, with 8 bases between.

This clone was seen more than once but under ten times. The gene calls are TRBV4-3 and TRBJ1-1, with D uncertain. This CDR3 is 15 amino acids long. Trimming removed 3 bases at V and 1 base at J, with 12 bases between. Germline CDR1 is LGHNA and CDR2 is YSLEER. The CDR3 nucleotides are TGCGCCAGCAGCCATGACCTCCGGGAGAACACTGAAGCTTTCTTT. Residues: CASSHDLRENTEAFF.

The chain is built from TRBV28 and TRBJ2-1; 9 bases line up with TRBD1. Germline CDR1 and CDR2: MDHEN and SYDVKM. The V segment lost 8 bases and the J segment 2 bases; nucleotides outside the gene matches: 7. The CDR3 has 15 residues. The CDR3 reads CASFRRDRAYNEQFF. CDR3 in DNA: TGTGCCAGCTTCCGCCGGGACAGGGCCTACAATGAGCAGTTCTTC.

DNA of the CDR3: TGCGCCAGCAGCCAAGAACTTAAAGGGACAGGGAGCTACGAGCAGTACTTC. This gives the protein CASSQELKGTGSYEQYF. The chain is built from TRBV4-3 and TRBJ2-7, with 9 bases that match TRBD1. J lost 3 bases, V lost 0 bases, and 9 bases had no gene match. The V gene's germline CDR1 is LGHNA and CDR2 YSLEER. The CDR3 totals 17 residues.

This chain joins TRBV6-5 and TRBJ1-5; 8 nucleotides agree with TRBD1. V gave up 0 bases and J gave up 6 bases; unmatched junction bases: 1. The CDR3 is 14 residues long. Germline V gene data show CDR1 as MNHEY and CDR2 as SVGAGI. CDR3 nucleotide sequence: TGTGCCAGCAGTTACTCGACAGGGGTTCAGCCCCAGCATTTT. Translated: CASSYSTGVQPQHF.

This chain uses TRBV7-9 with TRBJ2-7, with D perhaps matching TRBD1 (5 bases). V lost 0 bases and J lost 5, with 14 bases in between. CDR3 length: 15 amino acids. The germline V gene has CDR1 SEHNR and CDR2 FQNEAQ (reference sequence). The CDR3 loop is CASSLAAGPPNEQYF. As DNA, the CDR3 is TGTGCCAGCAGCTTAGCAGCAGGGCCACCCAACGAGCAGTACTTC.

This clone turned up a few times. The chain has TRBV4-1 and TRBJ1-5; tentatively, D is TRBD1 (6 bases). The CDR3 sequence is 15 residues long. Germline-derived CDR1 and CDR2 are MGHRA and YSYEKL. With 2 bases removed from V and 0 bases from J, the gap between germline ends came to 8 bases. CDR3 region: CASSQQGYSNQPQHF. Here the CDR3 DNA reads TGCGCCAGCAGCCAACAGGGGTATAGCAATCAGCCCCAGCATTTT.

The V gene is TRBV5-4, the J gene TRBJ2-5; 11 bases are shared with TRBD2. Germline V lookup: CDR1 SGHNT, CDR2 YYREEE (reference sequence). The CDR3 is 14 amino acids. With 4 bases clipped from V and 3 bases from J, the junction kept 2 bases outside the gene matches. The CDR3 region has the DNA TGTGCCAGCAGCGCGGGACTAGCGGAAGAGACCCAGTACTTC. Protein product: CASSAGLAEETQYF.

This chain connects TRBV2 to TRBJ1-6; tentative D call: TRBD1 (6 bases). Germline V gene data show CDR1 as SNHLY and CDR2 as FYNNEI. Trimming pared 4 bases from V and 7 bases from J, leaving 11 bases between. The CDR3 length is 14 residues. CDR3: CASSGRTGNSPLHF. DNA for the CDR3: TGTGCCAGCAGTGGGAGAACAGGGAATTCACCCCTCCACTTT.

The rearrangement uses TRBV7-2 and TRBJ1-3; no firm D call. The CDR3 consists of 14 residues. Germline V gene lookup returns CDR1 SGHTA and CDR2 FQGNSA. V was clipped by 11 bases and J by 0 bases, with 14 bases between them. This CDR3 reads CAERRLLSGNTIYF. The CDR3, as DNA: TGTGCCGAACGGCGGCTCCTCTCTGGAAACACCATATATTTT.

This chain uses TRBV5-1 with TRBJ2-3; TRBD2 aligns across 11 bases. CDR1 and CDR2 (germline): SGHRS, YFSETQ. Germline trimming cut 6 bases from V and 0 bases from J; bases unmatched to any gene: 3. CDR3 size: 15 residues. The CDR3 loop is CASKLAGESTDTQYF. DNA for the CDR3: TGCGCCAGCAAACTAGCGGGGGAAAGCACAGATACGCAGTATTTT.

This chain links TRBV12-2 with TRBJ2-1; the listed D gene, TRBD1, was not tested against the DNA. TRBV12-2 constitutes a pseudogene. The CDR3 is 20 amino acids. This chain's CDR3 is CASRCRDRGLLRRRGNEQFF. As DNA, the CDR3 is TGTGCAAGTCGCTGTCGGGACAGGGGTTTGCTACGGCGGAGGGGGAATGAGCAGTTCTTC.

This clone was picked up one time. The chain carries TRBV10-3 and TRBJ2-1; D remains unclear. V was cut by 8 bases and J by 3 bases, with 14 bases left in between. The CDR3 totals 14 residues. CDR1 is ENHRY, CDR2 SYGVKD, per germline. CDR3 in amino acids: CAIGTTGGYNEQFF. CDR3 coding DNA: TGTGCCATCGGAACGACTGGCGGCTACAATGAGCAGTTCTTC.

In its sample, this clone was seen a few times. The chain recombines TRBV11-3 with TRBJ2-7, with a weak D call TRBD1 (6 bases). There are 14 residues in the CDR3. V was pared by 3 bases and J by 3 bases, with 12 bases between. CDR1 and CDR2 (germline): SGHNT, YENEEA. CDR3 region: CASSLNGDIYEQYF. The CDR3 nucleotides read TGTGCCAGCAGCTTGAACGGGGACATCTACGAGCAGTACTTC. The full variable domain, rest sourced from reference TRBV11-3 and TRBJ2-7, is EAGVVQSPRYKIIEKKQPVAFWCNPISGHNTLYWYLQNLGQGPELLIRYENEEAVDDSQLPKDRFSAERLKGVDSTLKIQPAELGDSAVYLCASSLNGDIYEQYFGPGTRLTVT.

This chain joins TRBV28 and TRBJ2-7; 10 bases match TRBD1. This CDR3 has 14 residues. V was pared by 8 bases and J by 1 base, with 5 bases of the junction left unmatched. Germline V CDR1 and CDR2: MDHEN, SYDVKM. As DNA, the CDR3 is TGTGCCAGCGGGCGACAGGGGGCGTCCTACGAGCAGTACTTC. It is translated as CASGRQGASYEQYF.

The chain is built from TRBV28 and TRBJ1-2; weak D call: TRBD1 (6 bases). Germline assignment: CDR1 MDHEN and CDR2 SYDVKM. The CDR3 is 14 residues long. V gave up 6 bases and J gave up 4 bases, with 15 bases separating them. For the CDR3, the DNA is TGTGCCAGCAGGCACAGGGTCAGCAGCTATGGCTACACCTTC. Translation gives CASRHRVSSYGYTF.

The chain recombines TRBV28 with TRBJ2-3; 7 nucleotides align to TRBD1. Trimming at V came to 10 bases and at J to 2 bases, leaving 6 bases not matched to a gene. CDR1 and CDR2 from the germline V gene are MDHEN and SYDVKM. This CDR3 spans 13 amino acids. The CDR3 nucleotides read TGTGCCACCCGGGACAGTGACACAGATACGCAGTATTTT. Encoded protein: CATRDSDTDTQYF.

The chain links TRBV18 to TRBJ2-5, with TRBD1 identical over 9 bases. The CDR3 totals 12 residues. CDR1 and CDR2 (germline): KGHSH, LQKENI. The J segment lost 11 bases and the V segment lost 4 bases, leaving 5 bases of the junction unmatched. The CDR3 DNA is TGTGCCAGCTCACTATGGACAGGGGAGCAGTACTTC. Protein sequence: CASSLWTGEQYF.

The CDR3 sequence: CASSAPSGRLGNEQFF. The CDR3 DNA reads TGTGCCAGTAGTGCGCCTAGCGGGAGACTAGGTAATGAGCAGTTCTTC. This rearrangement joins TRBV19 to TRBJ2-1; 10 bases are a match to TRBD2. J was trimmed by 7 bases and V by 5 bases; bases with no gene match: 11. CDR3 length: 16 residues. Per germline, CDR1 LNHDA and CDR2 SQIVND (reference sequence).

This clone was counted a few times. CDR3 region: CASKAGGLGTDTQYF. The CDR3 DNA follows: TGTGCCAGCAAGGCGGGGGGGCTGGGCACAGATACGCAGTATTTT. J is TRBJ2-3 and V is TRBV2; TRBD2 agrees at 9 bases. The CDR3 runs to 15 residues. With V trimmed by 7 bases and J by 1 base, 6 bases remained unmatched. CDR1 is SNHLY and CDR2 is FYNNEI in the germline V gene.